This entry lists 21 T cell receptor beta chains sequenced from one sample in a study of patients and donors after allogeneic stem cell transplantation. TCRdb re-derived calls from the RT-PCR reads in MiXCR, one entry per CDR3 protein. The sample contains over 65,000 distinct CDR3 sequences, around a quarter of which appear only once. Sequenced: blood, either unsorted or a sorted T cell fraction (not recorded which). These receptors were taken from a human donor who was either an allogeneic HSCT recipient or a stem cell or donor lymphocyte infusion donor (not recorded which). It is not recorded whose cells these are; they may come from a transplant donor.

This clonotype turned up a few times. V usage is TRBV5-1 and J usage is TRBJ1-4, with D perhaps matching TRBD1 (5 bases). V was clipped by 4 bases and J by 7 bases, with 17 bases between them. Germline V gives CDR1 SGHRS, CDR2 YFSETQ. This CDR3 contains 15 residues. CDR3 sequence: CASSMGGGTTEKLFF. CDR3 in DNA: TGCGCCAGCAGCATGGGCGGGGGGACGACTGAAAAACTGTTTTTT.

The chain uses TRBV4-2 and TRBJ2-3; 11 bases match TRBD2. V was clipped by 1 base and J by 6 bases; unmatched bases: 3. This CDR3 contains 15 residues. Germline CDR1 and CDR2: LGHNA and YNFKEQ. CDR3 amino acids: CASSQATSGADTQYF. CDR3 nucleotides: TGTGCCAGCAGCCAAGCGACTAGCGGGGCGGATACGCAGTATTTT.

This clonotype turned up a few times. The chain employs TRBV14 and TRBJ1-1; no clear D gene. CDR1 and CDR2 from the germline V gene are SGHDN and FVKESK. The CDR3 sequence is 13 residues long. V lost 4 bases and J lost 4, with 10 bases in between. The CDR3 sequence is CASSPRVATEAFF. The CDR3 nucleotides are TGTGCCAGCAGCCCAAGGGTGGCCACTGAAGCTTTCTTT.

J is TRBJ1-6 and V is TRBV9; D is unclear. There are 14 residues in the CDR3. The germline V gene has CDR1 SGDLS and CDR2 YYNGEE. V was shortened by 1 base and J by 10 bases, with 12 bases between the two germline ends. The CDR3 protein is CASSVSQFGSPLHF. The CDR3 nucleotides are TGTGCCAGCAGCGTATCGCAGTTTGGGTCACCCCTCCACTTT.

This clonotype was seen repeatedly, ten times or more. The rearrangement joins TRBV5-1 to TRBJ1-1, with D maybe TRBD1 (5 bases). The germline V gene has CDR1 SGHRS and CDR2 YFSETQ. This CDR3 has 14 amino acids. V was clipped by 5 bases and J by 1 base, with 12 bases between them. CDR3 sequence: CASSSRQPNTEAFF. The CDR3 coding sequence is TGCGCCAGCAGTTCACGACAGCCGAACACTGAAGCTTTCTTT.

The chain links TRBV6-5 to TRBJ1-1, with unresolved D. Germline assignment: CDR1 MNHEY and CDR2 SVGAGI. The CDR3 consists of 14 residues. The V and J ends lost 5 bases and 0 bases respectively, with 10 bases between them. The CDR3 sequence: CASSNGDMNTEAFF. The CDR3 DNA is TGTGCCAGCAGTAACGGTGACATGAACACTGAAGCTTTCTTT.

The chain combines TRBV19 with TRBJ1-1, with 8 bases fitting TRBD1. The trim removed 3 bases at V and 5 bases at J, leaving 5 bases unmatched. This CDR3 is built from 14 residues. Per the germline V gene, CDR1 is LNHDA and CDR2 is SQIVND (reference sequence). CDR3 protein: CASSITGGWTEAFF. The DNA of the CDR3 is TGTGCCAGTAGTATTACAGGGGGGTGGACTGAAGCTTTCTTT.

This chain uses TRBV27 with TRBJ1-3; D is unclear. V shed 8 bases and J shed 0 bases, with 17 bases lying between them. This CDR3 has 16 amino acids. The germline V gene encodes CDR1 MNHEY and CDR2 SMNVEV (reference sequence). Here the CDR3 reads CASAAALPFSGNTIYF. DNA for the CDR3: TGTGCCAGCGCGGCAGCCCTACCGTTCTCTGGAAACACCATATATTTT.

The table lists this clonotype with many counts. J is TRBJ1-1 and V is TRBV12-3 or TRBV12-4; D uncertain. V was clipped by 3 bases and J by 5 bases, with 10 bases between them. The CDR3 is 13 residues long. CDR3 loop: CASSLVGMTEAFF. The CDR3 DNA is TGTGCCAGCAGTTTGGTGGGAATGACTGAAGCTTTCTTT.

This clonotype has just a few counts. The chain carries TRBV4-1 and TRBJ1-5; perhaps TRBD1 as D (5 bases). Germline CDR1 MGHRA, CDR2 YSYEKL. The CDR3 contains 17 residues. Trimming removed 0 bases from V and 2 bases from J, with 14 bases in between. CDR3 amino acids: CASSQEDWGGGNQPQHF. CDR3 bases: TGCGCCAGCAGCCAAGAGGATTGGGGGGGTGGCAATCAGCCCCAGCATTTT.

The gene calls are TRBV20-1 and TRBJ2-7; 7 bases line up with TRBD1. This CDR3 is built from 14 residues. J was trimmed by 3 bases and V by 6 bases; bases with no gene match: 11. CDR1 is DFQATT, CDR2 SNEGSKA, per germline (reference sequence). As DNA, the CDR3 is TGCAGTGCCAGCAGGGACAGTGGGAACTACGAGCAGTACTTC. This encodes CSASRDSGNYEQYF.

This clonotype was recorded at least ten times. The chain links TRBV7-6 to TRBJ1-2; tentatively, D is TRBD1 (6 bases). This CDR3 region has 13 residues. Germline CDR1 is SGHVS and CDR2 is FNYEAQ. Trimming removed 5 bases from V and 7 bases from J, with 14 bases in between. The CDR3 protein is CASSPGEKGGYTF. As DNA, the CDR3 is TGTGCCAGCAGCCCAGGGGAGAAGGGTGGCTACACCTTC.

This clonotype has a handful of counts. V usage is TRBV7-3 and J usage is TRBJ1-2; a weak D match, TRBD1 (6 bases). CDR3 length: 14 residues. V was trimmed by 1 base and J by 7 bases, leaving 13 bases between them. The V gene's germline CDR1 is SGHTA and CDR2 FQGTGA. DNA for the CDR3: TGTGCCAGCAGCTTAAAGGGGGGAATCGGTGGCTACACCTTC. This encodes CASSLKGGIGGYTF. The entire variable domain, with the rest obtained from reference TRBV7-3 and TRBJ1-2, is as follows: GAGVSQTPSNKVTEKGKYVELRCDPISGHTALYWYRQSLGQGPEFLIYFQGTGAADDSGLPNDRFFAVRPEGSVSTLKIQRTERGDSAVYLCASSLKGGIGGYTFGSGTRLTVV.

V is TRBV4-2 and J is TRBJ2-1, with D perhaps TRBD1 or TRBD2 (5 bases each). The CDR3 runs to 15 residues. V was clipped by 3 bases and J by 5 bases, with 14 bases between them. CDR1 is LGHNA and CDR2 is YNFKEQ in the germline V gene. CDR3 nucleotides: TGTGCCAGCAGCCAGGGACGGAATATGAACAATGAGCAGTTCTTC. Translated: CASSQGRNMNNEQFF.

This clonotype has a handful of counts. This rearrangement joins TRBV11-1 to TRBJ2-1; the D gene is possibly TRBD1 (6 bases). The V gene lost 1 base and the J gene lost 10 bases, with 23 bases spanning the gap. Germline V lookup: CDR1 SGHAT, CDR2 FQDESV (reference sequence). CDR3 size: 17 residues. The CDR3 DNA sequence: TGTGCCAGCAGCTTAGAATCTACCGGGACACCCCCCTTGGAGCAGTTCTTC. This gives the protein CASSLESTGTPPLEQFF.

The genes are TRBV10-3 and TRBJ1-6, with D unclear. Germline values: CDR1 ENHRY, CDR2 SYGVKD. Trimming took 2 bases from V and 9 from J, leaving 8 bases between them. This CDR3 contains 13 residues. Written as DNA, the CDR3 is TGTGCCATCAGTGAGGACGGAAGTTCACCCCTCCACTTT. This gives the protein CAISEDGSSPLHF.

This clonotype was recorded a few times. The gene calls are TRBV6-2 or TRBV6-3 and TRBJ2-1, with 11 bases aligning to TRBD1. CDR1 and CDR2 from the germline V gene are MNHEY and SVGEGT. The CDR3 length is 20 residues. J lost 4 bases, V lost 2 bases, and 16 bases had no gene match. The chain's CDR3 is CASSYLRGPNGTGGYNEQFF. DNA of the CDR3: TGTGCCAGCAGTTACCTCCGGGGACCCAACGGGACAGGGGGATACAATGAGCAGTTCTTC.

The chain joins TRBV27 to TRBJ2-7, with 9 bases that match TRBD2. The CDR3 extends over 15 amino acids. Per germline, CDR1 MNHEY and CDR2 SMNVEV (reference sequence). V was clipped by 5 bases and J by 5 bases; unmatched bases: 10. For the CDR3, the DNA is TGTGCCAGCAGTCCCGCCGGTAGCGGGAGCCACGAGCAGTACTTC. It encodes CASSPAGSGSHEQYF.

The chain employs TRBV6-1 and TRBJ2-1; D is uncertain. This CDR3 is built from 13 residues. Germline CDR1 reads MNHNS; CDR2 reads SASEGT. Trimming removed 3 bases from V and 4 bases from J, with 7 bases in between. DNA of the CDR3: TGTGCCAGCAGTGATTGGGGATACAATGAGCAGTTCTTC. The encoded protein is CASSDWGYNEQFF.

This clonotype was detected only a few times. The genes are TRBV20-1 and TRBJ2-3, with a tentative D call TRBD2 (6 bases). The CDR3 is 15 amino acids. CDR1 and CDR2 (germline): DFQATT, SNEGSKA (reference sequence). Trimming left V 6 bases short and J 0 bases short, with 16 bases between. The chain's CDR3 is CSARNLSGSTDTQYF. The CDR3 nucleotides are TGCAGTGCGAGGAACCTCAGCGGGAGCACAGATACGCAGTATTTT.

There are many counts of this clonotype. This chain connects TRBV18 to TRBJ1-1, with D possibly being TRBD1 (6 bases). The V end was cut by 7 bases, the J end by 0 bases, with 12 bases between. CDR1 and CDR2 from the germline V gene are KGHSH and LQKENI. The CDR3 is made up of 14 amino acids. This CDR3 is CASCGTTMNTEAFF. DNA for the CDR3: TGTGCCAGCTGCGGGACAACCATGAACACTGAAGCTTTCTTT.